This T cell receptor (beta chain) appears in the sequencing data of a study of blood T cells in healthy people across ages. Findings of the study overall: TCR beta diversity per million T cells fell roughly linearly with age. Underestimates were what the diversity estimates from one million T cells were considered to be.

Points on this clonotype: Its antigen is undetermined.

The authors ran a second PCR of roughly 6 to 12 cycles using a sample-barcoded 5' primer and a J-beta primer mix. One entry per CDR3 protein, called by TCRdb with MiXCR from the 5' RACE reads. The table lists about 290,000 distinct CDR3 sequences, 25% to 30% of them singletons. V lost 1 base and J 6 bases, leaving 7 bases between the germline ends. CDR1 is LGHDT and CDR2 is YNNKEL in the germline V gene (reference sequence). The CDR3 has 12 residues. The chain employs TRBV3-1 and TRBJ2-7; the D gene could be TRBD1 or TRBD2 (5 bases each). Sequencing used blood. This clonotype originated in a woman between 65 and 79 years old in good health. CDR3 nucleotides: TGTGCCAGCAGCCAAGCAGGGAGCGAGCAGTACTTC. It codes for CASSQAGSEQYF.